This TCR beta chain was identified in a study of cytotoxic CD8 clonotypes in ibrutinib-treated CLL. In the study overall: Partial responses totalled approximately 24 and complete responses 2; after median about six years, roughly 14 remained remitted and approximately twelve progressed.

Overall study findings and caveats: Clonality increased at ibrutinib response, then returned toward baseline at progression. There were few public clonotypes, and on treatment they contracted or stayed stable.

The authors obtained roughly 2 micrograms of genomic DNA from cryopreserved PBMCs for TCR beta libraries. Germline V gene lookup returns CDR1 MNHEY and CDR2 SMNVEV (reference sequence). The CDR3 has 14 residues. Unmatched junction bases numbered 13, after V lost 7 bases and J lost 7 bases. Assay used: immunoSEQ multiplex PCR; TCRdb lists only in-frame clones, some missing. The table records hundreds of thousands of clones, 79% of them present only once. Note on this clone: Antigen unknown.

The chain couples TRBV27 to TRBJ2-7, with 7 bases aligning to TRBD2. The receptor's source is a human donor with chronic lymphocytic leukemia. The sample here was PBMCs, taken after 12 months of ibrutinib treatment. CDR3: CASNPGTTFGEQYF. Written as DNA, the CDR3 is TGTGCCAGCAACCCTGGGACTACCTTTGGGGAGCAGTACTTC.